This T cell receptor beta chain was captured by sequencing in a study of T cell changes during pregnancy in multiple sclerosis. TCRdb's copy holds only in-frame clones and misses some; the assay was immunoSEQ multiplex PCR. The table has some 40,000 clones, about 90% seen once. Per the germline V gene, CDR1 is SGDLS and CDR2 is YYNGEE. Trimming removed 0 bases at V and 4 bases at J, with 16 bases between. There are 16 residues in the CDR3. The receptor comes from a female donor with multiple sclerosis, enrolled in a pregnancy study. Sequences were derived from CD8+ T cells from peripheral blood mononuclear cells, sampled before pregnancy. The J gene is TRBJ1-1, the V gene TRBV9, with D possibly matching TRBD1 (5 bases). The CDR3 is CASSVVELWGGTEAFF. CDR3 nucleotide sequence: TGTGCCAGCAGCGTAGTGGAGCTGTGGGGGGGCACTGAAGCTTTCTTT.